Following are 31 T cell receptor beta chains from one sample sequenced in a study of control samples from healthy donors and cancer patients. TCRdb's table, derived via immunoSEQ multiplex PCR, lists solely in-frame clones and lacks some. Here the sample spans about 160,000 clones, 90% to 95% being singletons. The sequencing input was PBMCs. Source of these receptors: a man in his sixties with colorectal cancer.

V gene TRBV24-1 combines with J gene TRBJ2-5; 10 bases agree with TRBD1. Trimming removed 5 bases from V and 5 bases from J; junction bases left unmatched: 7. This CDR3 is 15 amino acids long. Germline V gene data show CDR1 as KGHDR and CDR2 as SFDVKD. The CDR3 coding sequence is TGTGCCACCAGTGGACAGGGGGCTCAGGGGGAGACCCAGTACTTC. Its protein product is CATSGQGAQGETQYF.

V is TRBV30 and J is TRBJ1-3; D is unresolved. CDR1 and CDR2 (germline): GTSNPN, SVGIG (reference sequence). Trimming stripped 1 base from V and 4 bases from J, with 14 bases between. CDR3 size: 15 residues. This CDR3 reads CAWSGVETGGNTIYF. CDR3 coding DNA: TGTGCCTGGAGTGGAGTGGAAACGGGGGGAAACACCATATATTTT.

This chain links TRBV7-2 with TRBJ1-2; D remains ambiguous. The CDR3 extends over 14 amino acids. Trimming took 1 base from V and 8 from J, leaving 14 bases between them. The germline V gene has CDR1 SGHTA and CDR2 FQGNSA. CDR3 nucleotides: TGTGCCAGCAGCTTAGATTCGAATCCGCGGGGCTACACCTTC. It is translated as CASSLDSNPRGYTF. The whole variable domain, remainder taken from reference TRBV7-2 and TRBJ1-2, is GAGVSQSPSNKVTEKGKDVELRCDPISGHTALYWYRQSLGQGLEFLIYFQGNSAPDKSGLPSDRFSAERTGGSVSTLTIQRTQQEDSAVYLCASSLDSNPRGYTFGSGTRLTVV.

The rearrangement joins TRBV19 to TRBJ1-1; D gene uncertain. Trimming removed 3 bases from V and 0 bases from J, with 8 bases in between. There are 14 residues in the CDR3. Germline V lookup: CDR1 LNHDA, CDR2 SQIVND (reference sequence). CDR3 loop: CASSIGKMNTEAFF. The CDR3 DNA reads as TGTGCCAGTAGTATCGGCAAAATGAACACTGAAGCTTTCTTT.

The chain couples TRBV6-5 to TRBJ1-2; possible D gene TRBD1, 6 bases. The CDR3 contains 14 residues. Between the trimmed V and J ends, which lost 2 bases and 12 bases, there was a span of 19 bases. Germline loops: CDR1 MNHEY, CDR2 SVGAGI. The CDR3 spells CASSYAAGAKSHTF. For the CDR3, the DNA is TGTGCCAGCAGTTACGCGGCAGGGGCGAAGTCCCACACCTTC.

This clone has just one count. At one boundary the junction diverges from the germline segment, which might be a read error. The CDR3 sequence is CASSQVSQRSSAF. The CDR3 DNA follows: TGTGCCAGCAGCCAAGTAAGCCAGCGGTCCAGCGCCTTC. The chain uses TRBV3-1 (or the pseudogene TRBV3-2) and TRBJ1-2; no clear D. The CDR3 sequence is 13 residues long. Germline CDR1 reads LGHDT; CDR2 reads YNNKEL (reference sequence).

This chain links TRBV13 with TRBJ1-4; D uncertain. The ends were cut back, 3 bases at V and 6 bases at J, with 11 bases in the middle. Germline assignment: CDR1 PRHDT and CDR2 FYEKMQ (reference sequence). CDR3 length: 14 amino acids. Written as DNA, the CDR3 is TGTGCCAGCAGCTTTCGGGCCTCAGATGAAAAACTGTTTTTT. As protein: CASSFRASDEKLFF.

This CDR3 is CASQGVTQETQYF. The CDR3 DNA reads as TGTGCCAGCCAGGGTGTGACGCAAGAGACCCAGTACTTC. This sequence joins TRBV6-5 and TRBJ2-5, with D possibly matching TRBD1 (5 bases). The ends were cut back, 8 bases at V and 2 bases at J, with 12 bases in the middle. This CDR3 comprises 13 residues. CDR1 and CDR2 (germline): MNHEY, SVGAGI.

V usage is TRBV3-1 (or the pseudogene TRBV3-2) and J usage is TRBJ2-1; D may be TRBD1 or TRBD2 (6 bases each). V lost 7 bases to trimming and J lost 4 bases, with 14 bases between them. The V gene's germline CDR1 is LGHDT and CDR2 YNNKEL (reference sequence). This CDR3 contains 14 residues. The CDR3, as DNA: TGTGCCAGCACCTCCGGGGGCTTTTACAATGAGCAGTTCTTC. Translation: CASTSGGFYNEQFF.

The V call is TRBV7-9, the J call TRBJ2-2, with 7 bases aligning to TRBD2. V lost 7 bases to trimming and J lost 5 bases; unmatched junction nucleotides: 13. The CDR3 has 16 residues. Germline loops: CDR1 SEHNR, CDR2 FQNEAQ (reference sequence). This chain's CDR3 is CASTRRVGEGTGELFF. The CDR3 DNA reads TGTGCCAGCACCCGCCGAGTTGGGGAGGGTACCGGGGAGCTGTTTTTT. The full variable domain, with the rest looked up from reference TRBV7-9 and TRBJ2-2, is DTGVSQNPRHKITKRGQNVTFRCDPISEHNRLYWYRQTLGQGPEFLTYFQNEAQLEKSRLLSDRFSAERPKGSFSTLEIQRTEQGDSAMYLCASTRRVGEGTGELFFGEGSRLTVL.

The V gene is TRBV6-2 or TRBV6-3, the J gene TRBJ2-5; D is ambiguous. Germline assignment: CDR1 MNHEY and CDR2 SVGEGT. The CDR3 is 11 residues long. V lost 2 bases and J 8 bases, leaving 6 bases between the germline ends. CDR3 DNA sequence: TGTGCCAGCAGTTACGGCCAAACCCAGTACTTC. It yields the protein CASSYGQTQYF.

The rearrangement links TRBV4-3 to TRBJ2-1; 8 positions match TRBD2. CDR1 and CDR2 (germline): LGHNA, YSLEER. V shed 0 bases, J shed 13 bases, and the junction held 11 bases outside the gene matches. The CDR3 is 15 amino acids. The CDR3 coding sequence is TGCGCCAGCAGCCAAGATATTTCGGGAGGGAATCGACAGTTCTTC. It translates to CASSQDISGGNRQFF.

This chain uses TRBV14 with TRBJ2-7, with D unclear. Germline CDR1 SGHDN, CDR2 FVKESK. This CDR3 has 12 amino acids. V gave up 1 base and J gave up 7 bases, with 8 bases separating them. The CDR3 DNA reads TGTGCCAGCAGCCAAGCCCTGGGGGAGCAGTACTTC. Translated, it gives CASSQALGEQYF.

The chain carries TRBV27 and TRBJ1-2; D is ambiguous. Between the trimmed V and J ends, which lost 2 bases and 7 bases, there was a span of 11 bases. Germline CDR1 and CDR2: MNHEY and SMNVEV (reference sequence). CDR3 length: 13 amino acids. This CDR3 reads CASSLAGPRGYTF. The CDR3 bases are TGTGCCAGCAGTTTAGCCGGCCCCCGTGGCTACACCTTC.

The CDR3: CSVEAAGSYEQYF. In nucleotides, the CDR3 is TGCAGCGTTGAAGCGGCAGGCTCCTACGAGCAGTACTTC. The V gene is TRBV29-1, the J gene TRBJ2-7, with D unclear. The ends were cut back, 1 base at V and 0 bases at J, with 7 bases in the middle. Germline CDR1 reads SQVTM; CDR2 reads ANQGSEA. There are 13 residues in the CDR3.

The chain carries TRBV5-1 and TRBJ2-5; the match to TRBD1 covers 10 bases. The CDR3 has 15 residues. Germline V gives CDR1 SGHRS, CDR2 YFSETQ. V trimming: 4 bases; J trimming: 5 bases; junction bases outside the gene matches: 8. CDR3 in amino acids: CASSRDRGDWETQYF. Here the CDR3 DNA reads TGCGCCAGCAGCAGGGACAGGGGAGATTGGGAGACCCAGTACTTC.

The J gene is TRBJ1-6, the V gene TRBV12-3 or TRBV12-4; D possibly corresponds to TRBD1 (5 bases). Trimming cost V 8 bases and J 8 bases, with 10 bases left between them. This CDR3 is 12 amino acids long. The CDR3 protein is CASGQGDSPLHF. DNA for the CDR3: TGTGCCAGCGGGCAGGGAGATTCACCCCTCCACTTT.

V is TRBV7-8 and J is TRBJ2-5; no definite D call. The CDR3 covers 13 residues. Trimming stripped 1 base from V and 2 bases from J, with 5 bases between. In germline, CDR1 is SGHVS, CDR2 FQNEAQ. CDR3 in amino acids: CASSLGEQETQYF. CDR3 bases: TGTGCCAGCAGCTTAGGTGAACAAGAGACCCAGTACTTC.

V and J are TRBV12-3 or TRBV12-4 and TRBJ1-5, with D hard to call. V dropped 5 bases and J dropped 10 bases, with 15 bases sitting between them. This CDR3 is 13 amino acids long. CDR3 sequence (DNA): TGTGCCAGCAGTAGACAAGCCGGCCACCCCCAGCATTTT. This codes for CASSRQAGHPQHF.

The chain uses TRBV6-5 and TRBJ1-5; the D is unclear. Germline V gene sequence: CDR1 MNHEY, CDR2 SVGAGI. The CDR3 loop spans 14 amino acids. Trimming removed 4 bases at V and 0 bases at J, with 7 bases between. The CDR3 nucleotides read TGTGCCAGCAGTTTAGGGAATAGCAATCAGCCCCAGCATTTT. Its translation is CASSLGNSNQPQHF.

The chain couples TRBV9 to TRBJ2-3; 8 bases fit TRBD2. From germline, CDR1 is SGDLS and CDR2 YYNGEE. Unmatched junction bases numbered 5, after V lost 4 bases and J lost 4 bases. The CDR3 runs to 14 residues. The CDR3 DNA follows: TGTGCCAGCAGCCCCGGGGGGGGTTCAGATACGCAGTATTTT. Protein: CASSPGGGSDTQYF.

This chain connects TRBV6-6 to TRBJ2-5; D perhaps matches TRBD1 (5 bases). The germline gives CDR1 MNHNY, CDR2 SVGAGI (reference sequence). The germline V and J ends were trimmed by 5 bases and 1 base, with 11 bases remaining between them. This CDR3 comprises 14 residues. The CDR3 spells CASSTWGSQETQYF. CDR3 nucleotide sequence: TGTGCCAGCAGTACGTGGGGCTCCCAAGAGACCCAGTACTTC.

This rearrangement joins TRBV29-1 to TRBJ2-5, with D possibly being TRBD1 or TRBD2 (5 bases each). CDR1 is SQVTM and CDR2 is ANQGSEA in the germline V gene. The ends were cut back, 6 bases at V and 0 bases at J, with 20 bases in the middle. This CDR3 is 16 amino acids long. CDR3 nucleotides: TGCAGCGTCGAGAGGGGCTTCAGTCTATACCAAGAGACCCAGTACTTC. Protein: CSVERGFSLYQETQYF.

V usage is TRBV5-1 and J usage is TRBJ1-1; 9 bases align to TRBD1. Per the germline V gene, CDR1 is SGHRS and CDR2 is YFSETQ. V lost 6 bases and J lost 5; bases outside the gene matches: 11. The CDR3 runs 15 residues. The CDR3 DNA is TGCGCCAGCATGGTTTCCGGGACAGGGAGTACTGAAGCTTTCTTT. This gives the protein CASMVSGTGSTEAFF.

This chain connects TRBV5-8 to TRBJ2-2, with D perhaps TRBD2 (6 bases). The CDR3 totals 14 residues. Germline V gene data show CDR1 as SGHTS and CDR2 as YDEGEE. The V gene lost 7 bases and the J gene lost 1 base, with 11 bases spanning the gap. CDR3 amino acids: CASGLTVNTGELFF. The CDR3 region has the DNA TGTGCCAGCGGACTAACAGTGAACACCGGGGAGCTGTTTTTT.

The genes are TRBV6-2 or TRBV6-3 and TRBJ1-5; D might be TRBD1 (5 bases). Germline CDR1 MNHEY, CDR2 SVGEGT. This CDR3 has 19 residues. V lost 2 bases and J lost 2, with 22 bases in between. The chain's CDR3 is CASSYGGGWPPGGNQPQHF. In DNA, the CDR3 is TGTGCCAGCAGTTACGGGGGAGGGTGGCCACCCGGGGGCAATCAGCCCCAGCATTTT.

This clone showed up just a few times. This chain links TRBV7-2 with TRBJ1-1, with a tentative D call TRBD1 (6 bases). Germline values: CDR1 SGHTA, CDR2 FQGNSA. Trimming stripped 3 bases from V and 4 bases from J, with 9 bases between. CDR3 length: 13 amino acids. The CDR3 loop reads CASSLGAVTEAFF. In DNA form, the CDR3 reads TGTGCCAGCAGCTTGGGGGCGGTCACTGAAGCTTTCTTT. Filled out from reference TRBV7-2 and TRBJ1-1, the complete variable domain reads GAGVSQSPSNKVTEKGKDVELRCDPISGHTALYWYRQSLGQGLEFLIYFQGNSAPDKSGLPSDRFSAERTGGSVSTLTIQRTQQEDSAVYLCASSLGAVTEAFFGQGTRLTVV.

The chain uses TRBV18 and TRBJ1-6, with 7 bases identical to TRBD1. Germline-derived CDR1 and CDR2 are KGHSH and LQKENI. With 6 bases clipped from V and 6 bases from J, the junction kept 11 bases outside the gene matches. The CDR3 is 16 amino acids. The CDR3 loop is CASSAQSGQLNSPLHF. The CDR3 DNA is TGTGCCAGCTCGGCTCAATCGGGACAGCTTAATTCACCCCTCCACTTT.

This chain joins TRBV20-1 and TRBJ2-3; D is uncertain. The CDR3 is made up of 14 amino acids. Trimming pared 6 bases from V and 1 base from J, leaving 14 bases between. CDR1 DFQATT and CDR2 SNEGSKA come from the germline V gene (reference sequence). CDR3 coding DNA: TGCAGTGCCAGTCTCCTTAGGGGCACAGATACGCAGTATTTT. As protein: CSASLLRGTDTQYF.

The genes are TRBV12-3 or TRBV12-4 and TRBJ1-2; D is possibly TRBD1 (6 bases). Trimming removed 6 bases from V and 2 bases from J, with 10 bases in between. The CDR3 covers 13 residues. Here the CDR3 reads CASRPTGNYGYTF. The DNA of the CDR3 is TGTGCCAGCAGACCAACAGGGAACTATGGCTACACCTTC.

The genes are TRBV24-1 and TRBJ2-1; 7 bases line up with TRBD1. The ends lost 4 bases at V and 11 bases at J; junction bases unmatched: 7. This CDR3 has 13 residues. Germline CDR1 is KGHDR and CDR2 is SFDVKD. The CDR3 nucleotides read TGTGCCACCAGTGACCCCGGGACAGAAAAGCAGTTCTTC. This codes for CATSDPGTEKQFF.